This T cell receptor beta chain was found in a study of Ad26.COV2.S vaccination and SARS-CoV-2 variants. Study-level information: Once, or twice with 56 days between doses, Ad26.COV2.S was given intramuscularly. Notes on the study in general: Comparability of non-spike TCR breadth was observed across vaccine and placebo recipients.

The germline CDR1 and CDR2 sequences are MNHEY and SMNVEV (reference sequence). This CDR3 is built from 12 residues. The V and J ends lost 3 bases and 4 bases respectively, with 4 bases between them. Treatment of the sample: approximately 18 received Ad26.COV2.S at low or high dose, single or two shots; roughly five received placebo; per-sample allocation not given. The study sampled participants on day 63 after the first vaccine or placebo injection. This adult donor, from Boston, was 18-55 years old. Assay used: immunoSEQ multiplex PCR; TCRdb lists only in-frame clones, some missing. Of 350,000 to 450,000 clones detected, about 88% appear once; the ten largest clones hold roughly 3.1%. Notes on this clone: Its antigen is unknown.

The specimen comprised peripheral blood, sampled in a trial of Ad26.COV2.S vaccine versus placebo. The sequence was collected from a person between 18 and 60 years old who received the Ad26.COV2.S COVID-19 vaccine or a placebo. The chain uses TRBV27 and TRBJ1-5; D is unclear. For the CDR3, the DNA is TGTGCCAGCAGTTTTCGGAATCAGCCCCAGCATTTT. Translated: CASSFRNQPQHF.